One sample yielded the 5 T cell receptor beta chains listed below, sequenced in a study of monozygotic twins with inflammatory bowel disease. Using the 5' RACE reads, TCRdb records one entry per CDR3 protein without DNA. The sample data list a few hundred thousand distinct CDR3 sequences. What was sequenced was blood. Source of these receptors: a human donor with ulcerative colitis or Crohn's disease, or a healthy co-twin of an affected twin (not recorded which).

The rearrangement joins TRBV11-2 to TRBJ2-1; the TRBD2 assignment by TCRdb is unverifiable without DNA. The germline CDR1 and CDR2 sequences are SGHAT and FQNNGV. This CDR3 spans 16 amino acids. The CDR3 sequence is CASSRQLAGADNEQFF.

This sequence joins TRBV5-1 and TRBJ2-1. The CDR3 sequence is 14 residues long. Germline V lookup: CDR1 SGHRS, CDR2 YFSETQ. CDR3 in amino acids: CASSWMGTTNEQFF.

The V and J genes are TRBV10-3 and TRBJ2-3; the TRBD2 assignment by TCRdb is unverifiable without DNA. This CDR3 contains 15 residues. CDR1 ENHRY and CDR2 SYGVKD come from the germline V gene. CDR3: CAIRGRSGRPDTQYF.

The CDR3 region is CASSAQGDGNTIYF. The rearrangement links TRBV7-3 to TRBJ1-3; TCRdb's D call of TRBD1 is untestable without DNA. In germline, CDR1 is SGHTA, CDR2 FQGTGA. The CDR3 spans 14 residues.

V gene TRBV29-1 combines with J gene TRBJ2-7; no DNA is available, so the TRBD1 call from TCRdb remains unchecked. This CDR3 has 16 residues. The germline V gene encodes CDR1 SQVTM and CDR2 ANQGSEA. CDR3 amino acids: CSVEGMVGQGAREQYF.